This T cell receptor beta chain is drawn from a study of T cells in Graves' hyperthyroidism and ophthalmopathy. Findings of the study overall: Median prediction lead before ophthalmopathy onset was 6 to 8 months with the model. Among clonotypes expanded in thyroid above 0.001, most were also found in blood.

Graves' hyperthyroidism qualified as stable when ophthalmopathy did not progress within 18 months. Around 10 ml fresh peripheral blood yielded the PBMCs. The CDR3 regions of TCR beta were amplified from RNA transcripts. HTBI primers were used for first-round RT-PCR of the TCR CDR3. TCRdb passed the multiplex PCR reads through MiXCR, listing each CDR3 protein once. The sample has about 840,000 distinct CDR3 sequences, 38% seen once. This clonotype was detected a few times. Its antigen is unidentified. Per germline, CDR1 SNHLY and CDR2 FYNNEI. V gave up 6 bases and J gave up 0 bases; unmatched junction bases: 3. The CDR3 length is 14 residues.

The sample taken for sequencing was blood. This TCR came from a man younger than 35 with Graves' hyperthyroidism. This rearrangement joins TRBV2 to TRBJ2-5, with 8 positions matching TRBD2. Here the CDR3 DNA reads TGTGCCAGCAGGGGCGGGGGGTACCAAGAGACCCAGTACTTC. It encodes CASRGGGYQETQYF.